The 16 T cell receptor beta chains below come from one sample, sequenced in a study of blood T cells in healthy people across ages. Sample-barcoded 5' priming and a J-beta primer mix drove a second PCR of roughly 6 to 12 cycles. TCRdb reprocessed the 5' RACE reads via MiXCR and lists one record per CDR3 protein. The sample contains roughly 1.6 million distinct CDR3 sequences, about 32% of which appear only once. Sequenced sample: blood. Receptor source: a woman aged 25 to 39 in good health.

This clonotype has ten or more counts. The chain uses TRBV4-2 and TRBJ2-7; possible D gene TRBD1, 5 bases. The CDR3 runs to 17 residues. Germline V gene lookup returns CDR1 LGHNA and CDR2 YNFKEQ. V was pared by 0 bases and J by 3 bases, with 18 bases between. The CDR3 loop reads CASSQDKAFREVYEQYF. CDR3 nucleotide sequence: TGTGCCAGCAGCCAAGATAAGGCGTTCAGGGAAGTCTACGAGCAGTACTTC.

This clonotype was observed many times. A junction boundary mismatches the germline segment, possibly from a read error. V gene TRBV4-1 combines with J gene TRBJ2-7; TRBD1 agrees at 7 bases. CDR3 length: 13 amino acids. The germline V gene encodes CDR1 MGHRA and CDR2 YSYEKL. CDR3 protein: CASSRGQSYEQYF. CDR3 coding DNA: TGTGCCAGCAGCCGGGGACAGAGCTACGAGCAGTACTTC.

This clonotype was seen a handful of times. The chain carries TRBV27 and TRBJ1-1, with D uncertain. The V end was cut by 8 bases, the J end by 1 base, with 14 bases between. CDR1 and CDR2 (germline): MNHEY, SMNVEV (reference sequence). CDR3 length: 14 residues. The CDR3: CASRGKDGNTEAFF. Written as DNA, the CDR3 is TGTGCCAGCCGCGGGAAGGACGGGAACACTGAAGCTTTCTTT.

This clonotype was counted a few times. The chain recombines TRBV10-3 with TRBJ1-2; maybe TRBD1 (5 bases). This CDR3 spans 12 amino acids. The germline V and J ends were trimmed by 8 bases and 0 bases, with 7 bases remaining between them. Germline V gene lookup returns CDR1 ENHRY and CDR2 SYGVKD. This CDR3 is CAIGAANYGYTF. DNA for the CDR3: TGTGCCATCGGGGCGGCTAACTATGGCTACACCTTC.

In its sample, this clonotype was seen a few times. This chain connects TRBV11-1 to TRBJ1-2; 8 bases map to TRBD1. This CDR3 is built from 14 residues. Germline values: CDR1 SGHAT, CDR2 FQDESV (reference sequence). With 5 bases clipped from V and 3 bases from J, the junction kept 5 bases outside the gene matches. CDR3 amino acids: CASSPQTGDYGYTF. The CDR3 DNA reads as TGTGCCAGCAGCCCACAGACAGGGGACTATGGCTACACCTTC.

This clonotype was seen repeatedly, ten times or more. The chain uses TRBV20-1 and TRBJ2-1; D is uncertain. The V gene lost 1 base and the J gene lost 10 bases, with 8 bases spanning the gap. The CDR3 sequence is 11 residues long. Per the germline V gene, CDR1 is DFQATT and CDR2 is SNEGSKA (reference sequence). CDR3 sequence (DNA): TGCAGTGCTAGAGTGGTTGAGGAGCAGTTCTTC. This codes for CSARVVEEQFF.

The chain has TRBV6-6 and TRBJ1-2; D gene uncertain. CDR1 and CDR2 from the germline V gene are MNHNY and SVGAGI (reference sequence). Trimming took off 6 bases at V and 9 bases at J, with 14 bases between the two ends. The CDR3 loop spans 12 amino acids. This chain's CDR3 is CASRPDGRSYTF. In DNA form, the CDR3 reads TGTGCCAGCAGGCCGGACGGTCGGAGCTACACCTTC.

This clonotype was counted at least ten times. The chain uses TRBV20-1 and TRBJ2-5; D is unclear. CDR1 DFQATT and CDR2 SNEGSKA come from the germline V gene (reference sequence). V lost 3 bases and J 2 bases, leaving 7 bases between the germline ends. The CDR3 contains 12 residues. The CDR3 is CSASAAQETQYF. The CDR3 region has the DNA TGCAGTGCTAGTGCCGCACAAGAGACCCAGTACTTC.

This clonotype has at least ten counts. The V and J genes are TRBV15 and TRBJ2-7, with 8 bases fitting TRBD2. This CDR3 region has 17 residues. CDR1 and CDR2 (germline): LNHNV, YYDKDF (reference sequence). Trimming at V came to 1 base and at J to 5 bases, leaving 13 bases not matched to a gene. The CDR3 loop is CATSRGLGVAGSHEQYF. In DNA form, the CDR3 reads TGTGCCACCAGCAGAGGGCTGGGGGTAGCGGGGTCCCACGAGCAGTACTTC. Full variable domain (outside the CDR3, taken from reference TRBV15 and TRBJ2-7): DAMVIQNPRYQVTQFGKPVTLSCSQTLNHNVMYWYQQKSSQAPKLLFHYYDKDFNNEADTPDNFQSRRPNTSFCFLDIRSPGLGDTAMYLCATSRGLGVAGSHEQYFGPGTRLTVT.

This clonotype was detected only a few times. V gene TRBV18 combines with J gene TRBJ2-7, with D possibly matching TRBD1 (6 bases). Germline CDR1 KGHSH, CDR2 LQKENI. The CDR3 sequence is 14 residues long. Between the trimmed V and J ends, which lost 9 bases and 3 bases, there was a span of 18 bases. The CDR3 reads CASSRDTQFYEQYF. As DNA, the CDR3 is TGTGCCAGTTCCCGGGACACCCAATTCTACGAGCAGTACTTC.

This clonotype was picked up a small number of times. The CDR3 here is CASTNSGGIGNEQFF. Written as DNA, the CDR3 is TGTGCCAGCACTAATAGCGGGGGGATCGGCAATGAGCAGTTCTTC. V usage is TRBV6-2 or TRBV6-3 and J usage is TRBJ2-1; 10 positions match TRBD2. This CDR3 contains 15 residues. The V gene's germline CDR1 is MNHEY and CDR2 SVGEGT. V lost 7 bases, J lost 6 bases, and 9 bases stayed unmatched.

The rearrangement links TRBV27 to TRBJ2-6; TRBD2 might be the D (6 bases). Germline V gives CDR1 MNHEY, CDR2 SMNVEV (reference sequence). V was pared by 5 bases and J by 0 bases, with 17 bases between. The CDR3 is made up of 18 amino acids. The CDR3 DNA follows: TGTGCCAGCAGTCACACAGCGGGCTATCGCTCTGGGGCCAACGTCCTGACTTTC. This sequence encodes CASSHTAGYRSGANVLTF.

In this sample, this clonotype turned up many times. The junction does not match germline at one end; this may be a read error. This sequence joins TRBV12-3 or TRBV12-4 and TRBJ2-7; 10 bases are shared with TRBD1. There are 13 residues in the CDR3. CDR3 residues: CASTLGTGAEQYF. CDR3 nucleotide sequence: TGTGCCAGCACTTTAGGGACAGGGGCCGAGCAGTACTTC.

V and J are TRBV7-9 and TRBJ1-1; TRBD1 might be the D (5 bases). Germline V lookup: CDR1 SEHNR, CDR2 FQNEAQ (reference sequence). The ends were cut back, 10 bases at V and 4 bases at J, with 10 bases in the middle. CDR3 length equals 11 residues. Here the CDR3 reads CATPGATEAFF. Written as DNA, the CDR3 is TGTGCCACCCCTGGGGCCACTGAAGCTTTCTTT. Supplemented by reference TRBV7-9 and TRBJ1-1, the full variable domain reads DTGVSQNPRHKITKRGQNVTFRCDPISEHNRLYWYRQTLGQGPEFLTYFQNEAQLEKSRLLSDRFSAERPKGSFSTLEIQRTEQGDSAMYLCATPGATEAFFGQGTRLTVV.

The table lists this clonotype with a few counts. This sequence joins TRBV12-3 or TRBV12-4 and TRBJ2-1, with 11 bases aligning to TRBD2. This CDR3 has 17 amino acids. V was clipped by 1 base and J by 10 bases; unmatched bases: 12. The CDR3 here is CASSLVLRLAGLEEQFF. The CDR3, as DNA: TGTGCCAGCAGTTTAGTCTTACGACTAGCGGGGTTGGAGGAGCAGTTCTTC.

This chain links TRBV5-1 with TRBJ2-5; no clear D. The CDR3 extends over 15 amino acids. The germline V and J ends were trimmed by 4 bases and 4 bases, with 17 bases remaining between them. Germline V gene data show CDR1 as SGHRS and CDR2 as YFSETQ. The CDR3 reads CASSQITMLGETQYF. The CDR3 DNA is TGCGCCAGCAGCCAGATTACTATGTTGGGAGAGACCCAGTACTTC.